This T cell receptor (beta chain) originates from a study of cytomegalovirus exposure and HLA in healthy donors. Sequenced by immunoSEQ multiplex PCR; TCRdb stores in-frame clones only, minus some. The data hold roughly 60,000 clones, with roughly 94% observed a single time. This CDR3 is 18 amino acids long. The V call is TRBV21-1, the J call TRBJ1-4. TRBV21-1 represents a pseudogene. This sequence was found in a young man in good health and CMV-seronegative. Sequencing used PBMCs. CDR3 DNA sequence: TGTGCCAGCAGCAAAGCGGGTAGGAGGGCCCCGACTAATGAAAAACTGTTTTTT. It codes for CASSKAGRRAPTNEKLFF.